In this sample, the clone carrying this T cell receptor (beta chain) turned up a few times. Antigen: not known. Per germline, CDR1 KGHSH and CDR2 LQKENI. The CDR3 sequence is 15 residues long. The ends lost 10 bases at V and 6 bases at J; junction bases unmatched: 10. This entry comes from a study of T cell repertoires in cytomegalovirus infection. Study background: Indications came from public TCR beta signatures; they pointed to CMV infection and to a matching HLA type. Study-wide points: HLA-C-restricted CMV-specific TCR beta clonotypes prevailed in the ex vivo response. The study identified carriers of CMV plus the relevant HLA from cumulative public TCR beta family frequency.

TCRdb ran MiXCR on the reads and lists one entry per CDR3 protein. The top ten hold around 13% of the sample, which has some 450,000 distinct CDR3 sequences, around 32% seen once. The chain uses TRBV18 and TRBJ1-6; 9 bases are a match to TRBD1. The clonotype was recovered from a human donor in good health (CMV status not recorded). Some clones in this sample may be carry-over from other donors' samples. The sample consisted of PBMCs. The CDR3 DNA reads TGTGCCACCCACCCCGGGACAGGGTCTAATTCACCCCTCCACTTT. Amino acids: CATHPGTGSNSPLHF.